This is a list of T cell receptor beta chains from one sample in a study of radiotherapy plus CTLA-4 blockade in lung cancer. The assay was immunoSEQ multiplex PCR, and TCRdb's table has in-frame clones only and misses some. The sample has 90,000 to 100,000 clones; about four fifths are singletons. Sample: peripheral blood, taken from a patient treated with radiotherapy plus ipilimumab. The receptors originated from a human donor with non-small cell lung cancer that progressed on radiotherapy plus ipilimumab. The CDR3 runs from the conserved cysteine through the conserved F or W. D genes are given only for firm matches. Size tells how often a clone was seen (once, few, many) or the class of an expanded clone, and some rows leave it out.

15 - - TRBJ2-5 TRBV18 CASSFTGDVQETQYF TGTGCCAGCTCCTTCACGGGGGACGTGCAAGAGACCCAGTACTTC
15 TRBD2 few TRBJ2-1 TRBV18 CASSKYGGVGNEQFF TGTGCCAGCTCGAAGTACGGGGGGGTCGGGAATGAGCAGTTCTTC
17 TRBD2 - TRBJ2-3 TRBV18 CASSPRRTSGSTDTQYF TGTGCCAGCTCACCGCGGAGGACTAGCGGTAGCACAGATACGCAGTATTTT
15 TRBD2 - TRBJ2-1 TRBV6-5 CASRKTGTRFSEQFF TGTGCCAGCAGAAAGACCGGGACTAGATTTTCTGAGCAGTTCTTC
15 - - TRBJ2-7 TRBV28 CASSPREGTGHEQYF TGTGCCAGCAGTCCCCGCGAGGGGACGGGCCACGAGCAGTACTTC
13 - - TRBJ1-2 TRBV28 CASSLGRGYGYTF TGTGCCAGCAGTTTGGGGCGAGGCTATGGCTACACCTTC
12 - - TRBJ2-7 TRBV7-8 CASSGVAGEQYF TGTGCCAGCAGCGGGGTGGCTGGTGAGCAGTACTTC
16 - - TRBJ2-2 TRBV9 CASSVDAPTNTGELFF TGTGCCAGCAGCGTAGATGCCCCCACGAACACCGGGGAGCTGTTTTTT
15 TRBD1 - TRBJ2-1 TRBV18 CASSAGTGGYNEQFF TGTGCCAGCTCAGCCGGGACAGGGGGCTACAATGAGCAGTTCTTC
12 - - TRBJ1-1 TRBV29-1 CSVDSLGTEAFF TGCAGCGTTGATAGCCTGGGCACTGAAGCTTTCTTT
14 - - TRBJ2-1 TRBV7-3 CASSPGASNNEQFF TGTGCCAGCAGCCCCGGGGCTAGCAACAATGAGCAGTTCTTC
15 - - TRBJ2-7 TRBV6-1 CAGGARSVVTYEQYF TGTGCCGGGGGGGCCAGGTCCGTGGTTACCTACGAGCAGTACTTC
14 - - TRBJ1-3 TRBV19 CASSIGTPGNTIYF TGTGCCAGTAGTATCGGGACGCCGGGAAACACCATATATTTT
15 - - TRBJ2-2 TRBV19 CASGWGRRNTGELFF TGTGCCTCCGGGTGGGGGAGAAGGAACACCGGGGAGCTGTTTTTT
14 - once TRBJ2-2 TRBV7-9 CASRIQQNTGELFF TGTGCCAGCAGAATACAGCAAAACACCGGGGAGCTGTTTTTT
14 - medium-sized TRBJ1-1 TRBV4-1 CASSPKDVGTEAFF TGCGCCAGCAGCCCCAAGGACGTGGGCACTGAAGCTTTCTTT
13 - once TRBJ2-7 TRBV9 CASSVDSSYEQYF TGTGCCAGCAGCGTAGACAGCTCCTACGAGCAGTACTTC
14 - - TRBJ1-3 TRBV29-1 CSVQGSSSGNTIYF TGCAGCGTTCAGGGCTCGAGCTCTGGAAACACCATATATTTT
14 - - TRBJ2-3 TRBV2 CASLLVFSTDTQYF TGTGCCAGTCTACTAGTCTTCTCAACAGATACGCAGTATTTT
14 - few TRBJ2-2 TRBV7-9 CASSQTPSTGELFF TGTGCCAGCAGTCAAACACCGTCCACCGGGGAGCTGTTTTTT
16 - - TRBJ1-1 TRBV13 CASSLAGGSLNTEAFF TGTGCCAGCAGCTTAGCTGGGGGTTCTCTCAACACTGAAGCTTTCTTT
15 TRBD2 - TRBJ2-3 TRBV4-2 CASSQGLAGSDTQYF TGTGCCAGCAGCCAAGGACTAGCGGGTTCAGATACGCAGTATTTT
15 - - TRBJ2-5 TRBV7-8 CASSLAEVRRETQYF TGTGCCAGCAGCTTAGCGGAGGTCCGGCGGGAGACCCAGTACTTC
14 - - TRBJ2-7 TRBV7-2 CASSQGFGGYEQYF TGTGCCAGCAGCCAGGGGTTTGGGGGCTACGAGCAGTACTTC
15 - - TRBJ2-3 TRBV30 CAWSDGPPREDTQYF TGTGCCTGGAGTGATGGACCGCCCAGGGAAGATACGCAGTATTTT
14 TRBD1 - TRBJ1-2 TRBV6-6 CASSPGQSNYGYTF TGTGCCAGCTCCCCGGGACAGTCAAACTATGGCTACACCTTC
14 - - TRBJ1-1 TRBV7-8 CASSLTRRDTEAFF TGTGCCAGCAGCCTCACGCGGAGGGACACTGAAGCTTTCTTT
12 - - TRBJ1-1 TRBV4-2 CASSLQDTEAFF TGTGCCAGCAGCCTCCAAGACACTGAAGCTTTCTTT
11 - - TRBJ2-1 TRBV2 CASSGDNEQFF TGTGCCAGCAGTGGTGACAATGAGCAGTTCTTC
12 - - TRBJ1-2 TRBV29-1 CSVEPGGYGYTF TGCAGCGTTGAGCCGGGCGGCTATGGCTACACCTTC
17 TRBD2 - TRBJ2-2 TRBV6-1 CASSAGLAGGVTGELFF TGTGCCAGCAGTGCCGGACTAGCGGGAGGGGTCACCGGGGAGCTGTTTTTT
13 TRBD1 - TRBJ1-1 TRBV30 CAWTGTVNTEAFF TGTGCCTGGACCGGGACAGTGAACACTGAAGCTTTCTTT
16 TRBD1 once TRBJ2-2 TRBV5-5 CASTTTGATNTGELFF TGTGCCAGCACCACGACAGGGGCGACGAACACCGGGGAGCTGTTTTTT
14 TRBD1 few TRBJ1-2 TRBV9 CASSSRQGRYGYTF TGTGCCAGCAGCTCCCGACAGGGGAGGTATGGCTACACCTTC
13 - - TRBJ2-3 TRBV6-5 CASLGPGTDTQYF TGTGCCAGTTTAGGGCCGGGGACAGATACGCAGTATTTT
15 - - TRBJ2-2 TRBV9 CASSVGSQNTGELFF TGTGCCAGCAGCGTAGGTTCACAAAACACCGGGGAGCTGTTTTTT
16 TRBD2 few TRBJ2-5 TRBV27 CASSSVGLAGEETQYF TGTGCCAGCAGTTCAGTCGGACTAGCGGGAGAAGAGACCCAGTACTTC
16 - once TRBJ1-5 TRBV7-8 CASSLFGSGSNQPQHF TGTGCCAGCAGCTTATTCGGGTCGGGTAGCAATCAGCCCCAGCATTTT
12 TRBD1 - TRBJ2-5 TRBV27 CASCDRGKAQYF TGTGCCAGCTGTGACAGGGGAAAGGCCCAGTACTTC
12 - - TRBJ2-7 TRBV29-1 CSVGEGVYEQYF TGCAGCGTTGGAGAAGGGGTCTACGAGCAGTACTTC
11 - - TRBJ2-5 TRBV18 CASSNQETQYF TGTGCCAGCTCAAACCAAGAGACCCAGTACTTC
13 - - TRBJ1-2 TRBV28 CASSPDRNYGYTF TGTGCCAGCAGTCCCGACAGAAACTATGGCTACACCTTC
13 - - TRBJ2-3 TRBV28 CASKVSNTDTQYF TGTGCCAGCAAGGTTTCTAACACAGATACGCAGTATTTT
13 - - TRBJ1-4 TRBV7-8 CASSYVGGEKLFF TGTGCCAGCAGCTACGTCGGGGGTGAAAAACTGTTTTTT
13 - - TRBJ2-2 TRBV11-1 CASSFKGTGELFF TGTGCCAGCAGCTTTAAGGGGACCGGGGAGCTGTTTTTT
14 TRBD1 few TRBJ1-2 TRBV6-6 CASSYQGVNYGYTF TGTGCCAGCAGTTATCAGGGGGTAAACTATGGCTACACCTTC
18 TRBD2 - TRBJ2-3 TRBV12-5 CASGFSVTSDSSTDTQYF TGTGCTAGTGGTTTTTCCGTTACTAGCGATTCTAGTACAGATACGCAGTATTTT
14 - few TRBJ1-5 TRBV11-2 CASSLARDNQPQHF TGTGCCAGCAGCTTAGCTAGGGATAATCAGCCCCAGCATTTT
14 TRBD1 - TRBJ1-1 TRBV2 CASRSGTVNTEAFF TGTGCCAGCAGATCCGGGACAGTGAACACTGAAGCTTTCTTT
15 TRBD1 once TRBJ2-7 TRBV16 CASSQYRDSSYEQYF TGTGCCAGCAGCCAATATCGGGACAGCTCCTACGAGCAGTACTTC
14 TRBD1 once TRBJ2-7 TRBV9 CASSVSGTAYEQYF TGTGCCAGCAGCGTCTCCGGGACAGCCTACGAGCAGTACTTC
19 - few TRBJ1-6 TRBV21-1 CASSKGVGTDSSYNSPLHF TGTGCCAGCAGCAAAGGAGTGGGAACGGATAGCTCCTATAATTCACCCCTCCACTTT
17 TRBD1 - TRBJ1-3 TRBV2 CASSEVGTGGYGNTIYF TGTGCCAGCAGCGAGGTCGGGACAGGGGGCTATGGAAACACCATATATTTT
13 TRBD2 - TRBJ2-3 TRBV7-6 CASSKRESDTQYF TGTGCCAGCAGCAAGCGGGAGAGCGATACGCAGTATTTT
16 TRBD1 - TRBJ2-7 TRBV6-1 CASSVNSGTGDDEQYF TGTGCCAGCAGTGTTAACTCCGGGACAGGGGACGACGAGCAGTACTTC
17 TRBD2 - TRBJ2-1 TRBV9 CASSVAASGSGVDEQFF TGTGCCAGCAGCGTAGCGGCTAGCGGGAGCGGGGTCGATGAGCAGTTCTTC
16 - - TRBJ2-1 TRBV6-6 CASRHDGGITVNEQFF TGTGCCAGCCGACACGATGGGGGCATAACGGTCAATGAGCAGTTCTTC
15 - - TRBJ1-2 TRBV6-5 CASSYSGGPNYGYTF TGTGCCAGCAGTTACTCAGGGGGGCCTAACTATGGCTACACCTTC